This entry features one T cell receptor beta chain sequence. Looked up from germline, CDR1 is MGHRA and CDR2 is YSYEKL. The CDR3 runs 15 residues. Trimming stripped 1 base from V and 0 bases from J, with 7 bases between. This record comes from a study of T cell changes during pregnancy in multiple sclerosis. Only in-frame clones appear in the TCRdb table, and some are missing; sequencing was by immunoSEQ multiplex PCR. The data show around 50,000 clones, 93% seen once. The starting material was CD8+ T cells from peripheral blood mononuclear cells, obtained in the second trimester of pregnancy. The chain couples TRBV4-1 to TRBJ1-3; no clear D. The TCR sequence derives from a female donor with multiple sclerosis, enrolled in a pregnancy study. CDR3 amino acids: CASSQVAPSGNTIYF. The CDR3, as DNA: TGCGCCAGCAGCCAAGTGGCACCCTCTGGAAACACCATATATTTT.